The present T cell receptor beta chain was sequenced within a study of breast tumors, draining lymph nodes, adjacent tissues. The study, taken as a whole, reports: The lymph node origin of tumor T cells was framed as consistent with a hypothesis, not demonstrated. Data fit most tumor T cells coming from lymph node, expanding in tumor. Tumor repertoires ranked between lymph nodes and nontumor tissue in diversity, with V and J gene preferences.

A remark on this clonotype: The antigen remains undetermined.

TCRdb recomputed calls from the multiplex PCR reads with MiXCR, one row per CDR3 protein. The sample contains 200,000 to 250,000 distinct CDR3 sequences, about 30% of which appear only once. The germline gives CDR1 DFQATT, CDR2 SNEGSKA (reference sequence). The CDR3 loop spans 14 amino acids. Germline trimming cut 6 bases from V and 3 bases from J; bases unmatched to any gene: 8. Breast cancer patients provided tissue from their axillary draining lymph nodes. This chain joins TRBV20-1 and TRBJ2-3; the match to TRBD2 covers 8 bases. The clonotype was recovered from a female donor with breast cancer. Some clones in this sample may be carry-over from other donors' samples. The sample was axillary lymph node tissue. The CDR3 coding sequence is TGCAGTGCCGATAGCGGGGTTGGTACAGATACGCAGTATTTT. Its protein product is CSADSGVGTDTQYF.